This T cell receptor (beta chain) was obtained from a study of T cells in Graves' hyperthyroidism and ophthalmopathy. This clonotype has a count of ten or more. The definition of stable Graves' hyperthyroidism was no ophthalmopathy progression within 18 months. Exclusions: uncontrolled infection, other autoimmune disease, pregnancy, lactation. PBMCs stemmed from more than 7.5 ml fresh peripheral blood. Amplified regions were TCR beta CDR3 sequences from RNA transcripts. Researchers ran a first-round RT-PCR on the TCR CDR3 using the HTBI primer set. TCRdb called the multiplex PCR reads again in MiXCR, with one record for every CDR3 protein. The data contain around 190,000 distinct CDR3 sequences, less than 20% of them seen just once; the ten biggest clones take up over 45%. The CDR3 is made up of 14 amino acids. V was pared by 5 bases and J by 5 bases, with 6 bases of the junction left unmatched. The V gene's germline CDR1 is SEHNR and CDR2 FQNEAQ (reference sequence).

The receptor was derived from a woman between 50 and 59 years old with Graves' hyperthyroidism. Sequencing was carried out using blood. This chain joins TRBV7-9 and TRBJ2-5; 9 positions match TRBD1. The CDR3 DNA reads as TGTGCCAGCAGCCGAACAGGGGGCCGGGAGACCCAGTACTTC. This encodes CASSRTGGRETQYF. Drawing the rest from reference TRBV7-9 and TRBJ2-5, the complete variable domain is DTGVSQNPRHKITKRGQNVTFRCDPISEHNRLYWYRQTLGQGPEFLTYFQNEAQLEKSRLLSDRFSAERPKGSFSTLEIQRTEQGDSAMYLCASSRTGGRETQYFGPGTRLLVL.